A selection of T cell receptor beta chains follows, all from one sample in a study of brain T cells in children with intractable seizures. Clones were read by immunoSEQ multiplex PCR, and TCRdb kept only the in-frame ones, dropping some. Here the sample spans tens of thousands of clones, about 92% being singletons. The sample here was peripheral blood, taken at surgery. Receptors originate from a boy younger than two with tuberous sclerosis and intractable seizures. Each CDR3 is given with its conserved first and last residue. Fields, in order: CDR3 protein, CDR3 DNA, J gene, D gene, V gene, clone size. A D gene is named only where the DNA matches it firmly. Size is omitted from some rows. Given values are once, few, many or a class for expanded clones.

CDR3aa: CASSVRHTGELFF; CDR3nt: TGTGCCAGCAGCGTAAGACACACCGGGGAGCTGTTTTTT; j_gene: TRBJ2-2; d_gene: .; v_gene: TRBV9; abundance: .
CDR3aa: CASSDSYEQYF; CDR3nt: TGTGCCAGCAGTGACAGCTACGAGCAGTACTTC; j_gene: TRBJ2-7; d_gene: .; v_gene: TRBV12-3/TRBV12-4; abundance: once
CDR3aa: CASSQGEGARSPLHF; CDR3nt: TGTGCCAGCAGCCAAGGGGAGGGGGCCCGATCACCCCTCCACTTT; j_gene: TRBJ1-6; d_gene: TRBD1; v_gene: TRBV3-1/TRBV3-2; abundance: .
CDR3aa: CASNGLDSYNEQFF; CDR3nt: TGTGCCAGTAATGGACTAGACTCCTACAATGAGCAGTTCTTC; j_gene: TRBJ2-1; d_gene: TRBD2; v_gene: TRBV19; abundance: .
CDR3aa: CASSVGDQGWGNGYTF; CDR3nt: TGTGCCAGCAGCGTAGGGGATCAGGGGTGGGGAAATGGCTACACCTTC; j_gene: TRBJ1-2; d_gene: .; v_gene: TRBV9; abundance: .
CDR3aa: CASSQAPNTEAFF; CDR3nt: TGTGCCAGCAGCCAGGCCCCGAACACTGAAGCTTTCTTT; j_gene: TRBJ1-1; d_gene: .; v_gene: TRBV3-1/TRBV3-2; abundance: .
CDR3aa: CASSLGQPNNSPLHF; CDR3nt: TGTGCCAGCAGCTTAGGACAGCCAAATAATTCACCCCTCCACTTT; j_gene: TRBJ1-6; d_gene: .; v_gene: TRBV7-3; abundance: once
CDR3aa: CASSFRTSGNTGELFF; CDR3nt: TGTGCCAGCAGTTTTCGGACTAGCGGGAACACCGGGGAGCTGTTTTTT; j_gene: TRBJ2-2; d_gene: TRBD2; v_gene: TRBV27; abundance: .
CDR3aa: CASSLEGRNTIYF; CDR3nt: TGTGCCAGCAGCTTGGAAGGGAGAAACACCATATATTTT; j_gene: TRBJ1-3; d_gene: .; v_gene: TRBV11-2; abundance: .
CDR3aa: CASSLAAGIHGVSQETQYF; CDR3nt: TGTGCTAGCAGCTTAGCGGCAGGTATTCATGGTGTGAGCCAAGAGACCCAGTACTTC; j_gene: TRBJ2-5; d_gene: .; v_gene: TRBV7-7; abundance: .
CDR3aa: CASDPQGAPYEQYF; CDR3nt: TGTGCCAGCGACCCACAGGGGGCCCCCTACGAGCAGTACTTC; j_gene: TRBJ2-7; d_gene: TRBD1; v_gene: TRBV2; abundance: .